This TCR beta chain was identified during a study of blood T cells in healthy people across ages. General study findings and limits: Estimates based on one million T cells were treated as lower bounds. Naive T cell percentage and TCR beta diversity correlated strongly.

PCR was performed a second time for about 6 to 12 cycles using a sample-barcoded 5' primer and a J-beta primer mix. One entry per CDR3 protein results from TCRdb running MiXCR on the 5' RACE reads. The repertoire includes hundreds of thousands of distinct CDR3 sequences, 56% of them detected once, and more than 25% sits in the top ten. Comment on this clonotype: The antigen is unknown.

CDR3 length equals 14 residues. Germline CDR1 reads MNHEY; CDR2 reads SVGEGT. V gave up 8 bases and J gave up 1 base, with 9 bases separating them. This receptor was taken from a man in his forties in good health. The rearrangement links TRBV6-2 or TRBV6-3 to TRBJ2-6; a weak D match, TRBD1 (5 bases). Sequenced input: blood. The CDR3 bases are TGTGCCAGCTGCAGGGTTTCTGGGGCCAACGTCCTGACTTTC. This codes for CASCRVSGANVLTF.